This TCR beta chain was obtained from a study of pediatric ulcerative colitis. Study at large: Over five patients showed pancolitis and two showed left-sided colitis. The study's findings and limits: Blood-rectal clonal overlap within each person was significantly higher in ulcerative colitis patients than controls. Clonal expansions reduced rectal repertoire diversity in acute severe colitis.

The CDR3 has 17 residues. Trimming cost V 5 bases and J 2 bases; bases outside gene matches: 10. Germline CDR1 SGHTA, CDR2 FQGTGA. Up to 500,000 reads were sequenced per sample. Profiled with immunoSEQ multiplex PCR; TCRdb holds only in-frame clones, not every one. The repertoire holds tens of thousands of clones, with about 80% as singletons. Concerning this clone itself: Its antigen remains unidentified.

One to two pinch biopsies were taken from the rectum during colonoscopy. The chain combines TRBV7-3 with TRBJ2-3; 10 nucleotides align to TRBD2. The TCR was taken from a boy aged 10-17 years with moderate ulcerative colitis. Specimen: gut tissue. CDR3 nucleotides: TGTGCCAGCAGCCCCCCAGCGGGGGGGCCGGACACAGATACGCAGTATTTT. Protein product: CASSPPAGGPDTDTQYF.